The next 8 T cell receptor beta chains were all read from a single sample in a study of cytomegalovirus exposure and HLA in healthy donors. Use of 60 Vbeta and 13 Jbeta primers characterized the PCR. Clones were sequenced by immunoSEQ multiplex PCR, and TCRdb holds only the in-frame ones, with some missing. Found here are 150,000 to 200,000 clones, more than 65% of them singletons; the top ten hold around a tenth. The sample taken for sequencing was PBMCs. The source of these receptors is a man between 18 and 29 years old in good health and CMV-seropositive.

The chain employs TRBV30 and TRBJ1-5; tentative D call: TRBD1 (5 bases). V was trimmed by 2 bases and J by 7 bases, leaving 21 bases between them. Germline V gene data show CDR1 as GTSNPN and CDR2 as SVGIG (reference sequence). The CDR3 length is 16 residues. CDR3 sequence reads: CAWSHTQGRVGQPQHF. DNA of the CDR3: TGTGCCTGGAGTCACACCCAGGGTAGAGTGGGGCAGCCCCAGCATTTT.

On this clone itself: The CDR3 ends on some other residue instead of the conserved phenylalanine or tryptophan, so this is likely a read error. The chain has TRBV27 and TRBJ1-6; 9 nucleotides agree with TRBD1. J lost 10 bases, V lost 6 bases, and 13 bases had no gene match. Germline CDR1 MNHEY, CDR2 SMNVEV (reference sequence). The CDR3 totals 16 residues. CDR3 DNA: TGTGCCAGCAGCCCGACCGGGACAGGGACTGGGTCACCCCTCCACCTT. This sequence encodes CASSPTGTGTGSPLHL.

The chain uses TRBV4-1 and TRBJ2-7; weak D call: TRBD2 (5 bases). V was cut by 1 base and J by 2 bases, with 9 bases left in between. The germline V gene has CDR1 MGHRA and CDR2 YSYEKL. This CDR3 contains 14 residues. CDR3 loop: CASSQGDGAYEQYF. CDR3 in DNA: TGCGCCAGCAGCCAAGGCGACGGGGCCTACGAGCAGTACTTC.

This sequence joins TRBV21-1 and TRBJ1-1. TRBV21-1 is a pseudogene. The CDR3 extends over 11 amino acids. The CDR3 sequence: CASSSKEEAFF. The CDR3 bases are TGTGCCAGCAGCAGCAAGGAGGAAGCTTTCTTT.

This chain joins TRBV15 and TRBJ1-1, with 9 bases matching TRBD1. Germline assignment: CDR1 LNHNV and CDR2 YYDKDF (reference sequence). V dropped 1 base and J dropped 5; count of bases not matched to a gene: 11. The CDR3 contains 17 residues. This CDR3 reads CATSRGAGDRVGTEAFF. The CDR3 DNA reads as TGTGCCACCAGCAGAGGAGCCGGGGACAGGGTAGGGACTGAAGCTTTCTTT.

The V and J genes are TRBV4-3 and TRBJ2-1; D might be TRBD1 (5 bases). The CDR3 is 15 amino acids. Germline V gives CDR1 LGHNA, CDR2 YSLEER. V was shortened by 3 bases and J by 6 bases, with 15 bases between the two germline ends. CDR3 region: CASSQAHRGGNEQFF. The CDR3 DNA is TGCGCCAGCAGCCAGGCCCATAGGGGTGGCAATGAGCAGTTCTTC.

This chain links TRBV7-2 with TRBJ1-1; D remains ambiguous. The germline V gene has CDR1 SGHTA and CDR2 FQGNSA. V was clipped by 5 bases and J by 5 bases, with 12 bases between them. This CDR3 has 13 amino acids. CDR3 sequence reads: CASSVWRATEAFF. The CDR3 region has the DNA TGTGCCAGCAGCGTTTGGAGGGCGACTGAAGCTTTCTTT.

The chain carries TRBV5-1 and TRBJ2-7; D is perhaps TRBD2 (5 bases). This CDR3 is 12 amino acids long. CDR1 and CDR2 (germline): SGHRS, YFSETQ. Trimming removed 5 bases from V and 0 bases from J, with 6 bases in between. CDR3 in DNA: TGCGCCAGCAGGGGAGCCTCCTACGAGCAGTACTTC. Amino acid sequence: CASRGASYEQYF.